Listed here is a single T cell receptor beta chain. These data are taken from a study of blood T cell repertoires in COVID-19. Study background: COVID-19 samples collected from the United States, Italy and Spain covered acute and convalescent phases. The cDNA or gDNA used as material had been derived from T cells, B-cell-depleted T cells, or PBMCs.

V lost 5 bases, J lost 6 bases, and 13 bases stayed unmatched. This CDR3 has 18 residues. The germline V gene has CDR1 SGHAT and CDR2 FQNNGV. Original processing methods: How many nucleated cells were present was estimated from reference gene primer amplification. Repertoires were generated with immunoSEQ multiplex PCR, while TCRdb's copy carries only in-frame clones and drops some. From that table come the V and J calls and clone size; the DNA was used to work out D and trimming. Of around 260,000 clones listed, roughly 90% were seen once; the top ten hold around 0.8%. Sequenced: peripheral blood. The receptor's source is a young man with acute or convalescent COVID-19. This chain uses TRBV11-2 with TRBJ1-6, with 10 bases fitting TRBD1. Written as DNA, the CDR3 is TGTGCCAGCAGCCGACAGGGGGCTCCATTCGGAGCTAATTCACCCCTCCACTTT. Translated, it gives CASSRQGAPFGANSPLHF.